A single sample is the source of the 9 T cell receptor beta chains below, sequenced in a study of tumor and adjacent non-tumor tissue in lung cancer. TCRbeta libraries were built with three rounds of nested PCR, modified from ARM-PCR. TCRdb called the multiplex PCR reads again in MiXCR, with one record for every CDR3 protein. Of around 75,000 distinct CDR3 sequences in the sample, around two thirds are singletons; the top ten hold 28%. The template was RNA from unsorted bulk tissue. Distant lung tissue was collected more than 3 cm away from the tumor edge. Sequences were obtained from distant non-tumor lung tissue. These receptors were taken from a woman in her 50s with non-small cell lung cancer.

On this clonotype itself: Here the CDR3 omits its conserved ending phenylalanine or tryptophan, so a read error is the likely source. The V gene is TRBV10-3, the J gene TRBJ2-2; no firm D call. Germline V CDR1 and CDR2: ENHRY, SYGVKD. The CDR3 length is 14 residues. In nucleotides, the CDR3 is TGTGCCATCAGTAAGTCGATAGCAGACGGGGAGCTGTTTATT. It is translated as CAISKSIADGELFI.

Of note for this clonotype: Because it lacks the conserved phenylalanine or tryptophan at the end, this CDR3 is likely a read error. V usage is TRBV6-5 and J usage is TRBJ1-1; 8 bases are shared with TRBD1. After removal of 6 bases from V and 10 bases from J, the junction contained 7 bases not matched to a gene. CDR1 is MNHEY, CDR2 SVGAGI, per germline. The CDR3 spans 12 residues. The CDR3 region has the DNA TGTGCCAGCAGCGAACCCAGGGGGCGAGCTTTCTCT. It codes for CASSEPRGRAFS.

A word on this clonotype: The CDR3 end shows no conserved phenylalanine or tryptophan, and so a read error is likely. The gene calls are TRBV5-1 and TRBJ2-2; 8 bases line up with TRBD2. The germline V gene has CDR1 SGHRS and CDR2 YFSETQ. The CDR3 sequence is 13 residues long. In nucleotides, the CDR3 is TGTGCCAGCAGGACTAGCTATGGCGGTGAGCTGTTTCTT. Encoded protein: CASRTSYGGELFL.

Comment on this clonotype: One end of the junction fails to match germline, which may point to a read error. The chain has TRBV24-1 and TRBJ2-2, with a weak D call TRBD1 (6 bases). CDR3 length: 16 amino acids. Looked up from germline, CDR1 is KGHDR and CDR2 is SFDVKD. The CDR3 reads CAISELQGSHPEELFF. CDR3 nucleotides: TGTGCCATCAGTGAATTGCAGGGGTCTCACCCCGAGGAGCTATTTTTT.

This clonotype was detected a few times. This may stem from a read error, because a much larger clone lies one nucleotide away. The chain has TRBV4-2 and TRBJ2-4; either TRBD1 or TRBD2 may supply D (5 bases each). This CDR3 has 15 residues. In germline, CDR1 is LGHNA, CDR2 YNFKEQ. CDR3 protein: CANSQEGTAKNIQYF. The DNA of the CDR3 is TGTGCCAACAGCCAAGAAGGGACGGCCAAAAACATTCAGTACTTC.

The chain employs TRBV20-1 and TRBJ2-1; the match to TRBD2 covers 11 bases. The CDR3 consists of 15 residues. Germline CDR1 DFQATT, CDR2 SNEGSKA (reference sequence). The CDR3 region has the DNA TGCAATCCAACGGGGACTAGCGGAGACTACAATGAGCAGTTCTTC. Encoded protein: CNPTGTSGDYNEQFF.

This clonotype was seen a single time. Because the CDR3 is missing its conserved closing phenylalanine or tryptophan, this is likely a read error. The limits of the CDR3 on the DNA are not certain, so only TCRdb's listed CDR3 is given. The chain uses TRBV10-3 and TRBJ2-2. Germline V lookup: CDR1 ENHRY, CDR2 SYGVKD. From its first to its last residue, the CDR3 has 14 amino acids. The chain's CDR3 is CAISESMAVGELSY.

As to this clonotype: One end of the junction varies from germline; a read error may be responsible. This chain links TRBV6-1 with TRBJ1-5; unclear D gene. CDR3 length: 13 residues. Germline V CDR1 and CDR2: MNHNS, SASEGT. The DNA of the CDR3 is TGTGCCAGCAGTCACGAGATAAATCAACCCCAGCATTTT. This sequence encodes CASSHEINQPQHF.

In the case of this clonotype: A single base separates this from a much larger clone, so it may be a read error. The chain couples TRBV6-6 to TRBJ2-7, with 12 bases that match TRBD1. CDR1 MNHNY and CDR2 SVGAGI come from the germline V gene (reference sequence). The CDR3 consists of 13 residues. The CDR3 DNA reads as TGTCCCACCACGGGACAGGGGGCCAACGAGCAGTACTTC. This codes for CPTTGQGANEQYF.